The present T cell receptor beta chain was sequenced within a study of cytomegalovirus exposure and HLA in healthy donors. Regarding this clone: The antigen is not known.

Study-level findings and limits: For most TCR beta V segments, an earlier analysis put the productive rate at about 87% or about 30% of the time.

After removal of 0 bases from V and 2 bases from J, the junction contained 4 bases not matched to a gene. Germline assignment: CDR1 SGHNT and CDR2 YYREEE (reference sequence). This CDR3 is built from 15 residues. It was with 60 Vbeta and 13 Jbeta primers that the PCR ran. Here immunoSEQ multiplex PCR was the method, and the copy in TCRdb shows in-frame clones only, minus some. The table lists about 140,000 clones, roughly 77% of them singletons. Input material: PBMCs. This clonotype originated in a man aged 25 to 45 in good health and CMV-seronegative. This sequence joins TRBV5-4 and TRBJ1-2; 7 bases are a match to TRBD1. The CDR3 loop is CASSLAPGGNYGYTF. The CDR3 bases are TGTGCCAGCAGCTTGGCCCCAGGGGGGAACTATGGCTACACCTTC.